This T cell receptor (beta chain) was sequenced for a study of blood T cells in healthy people across ages (dated by TCRdb to 2015 to 2017). Regarding the study in general: In model experiments, template switching captured about one uniquely barcoded TCR beta cDNA molecule for every two T cells. Using deep sequencing normalized with unique cDNA molecular identifiers, the study measured how TCR beta repertoire diversity changes with age. Donors were grouped into four age groups: young (average roughly 16 years), middle-aged (under 40), aged (around 66) and long-lived (just over 80). To avoid experimental bias, donors of different ages were spread randomly across the sequencing lanes. The study analyzed two additional independent replicas of 1 million unique cDNA reads from the same blood draw for two donors, one aged 18 to 30 and one aged 80 or older.

The CDR3 measures 13 amino acids from cysteine to phenylalanine. Only the CDR3 region is kept as DNA, spanning 39 bases read in frame from base 1. V lost 4 bases and J lost 9 bases; the stretch between them is 10 bases long. The germline V gene (reference sequence) provides CDR1 WNHNN and CDR2 SYGVQD. What the authors observed across the whole study: The percentage of naive T cells measured by flow cytometry correlated strongly with observed TCR beta diversity. Conclusive comparison of naive and antigen-experienced compartments was prevented by the profiling of bulk unsorted PBMCs. Compared with the aged group, the long-lived group had more naive CD4+ T cells, fewer expanded clones and increased TCR diversity, suggesting age selection. As age increased, observed TCR beta diversity per million T cells dropped in a roughly linear way, and a significant reduction was already evident by age 40. Estimates of total diversity from one million sequenced T cells were regarded as lower bounds and underestimates. Donor CMV infection status was unknown, potentially confounding age-related changes in expanded clonotypes.

Libraries were prepared through 5' RACE. For sequencing, an Illumina HiSeq 2500 was employed. A second PCR of about 7 to 12 cycles was run with a J-beta primer mix and a sample-barcoded 5' primer. A template-switch 5' adaptor carrying 12 random nucleotides introduced a unique molecular identifier onto each TCR beta cDNA molecule. Each sample yielded at least 3 million CDR3-containing paired-end reads. All of the RNA was converted into first-strand cDNA using the Mint cDNA synthesis kit, with a TRBC-specific oligonucleotide serving as the primer. All cDNA was treated with uracil-DNA glycosylase and then went through a first 18-cycle PCR with the universal primers M1SS and BC2_uni_R. The authors' analysis ran thus. For normalization, 1 million high-quality reads were randomly selected from each sample, with every read carrying a distinct molecular identifier. Reads sharing molecular identifiers were discarded rather than binned into consensus sequences. CDR3 identification, clonotype clustering and error correction used MiTCR with a Q25 quality threshold and the strictest error-elimination algorithm. A nonparametric unseen species model with Euler transformation was used to estimate a lower bound on total TCR beta diversity. TCRdb reworked the public reads: Q25 trimming with fastp, MiXCR clone assembly, productive beta chains retained. Each entry is one CDR3 protein sequence, shown with its most common DNA and genes. TCRdb assigned the V and J calls; the authors' analysis was not used. This sample gives about 1.4 million distinct CDR3 sequences in total; 55% to 75% of them show up just once. In total, the top ten clones hold over 5.5% of the sample.

With regard to this clonotype: The antigen it recognizes is unknown. It has no much larger one-base neighbor in the sample; base qualities were not kept.

The donors were roughly 39 Caucasian individuals from Russia, aged roughly 6 to 95 years, who were systemically healthy. Around 10 milliliters of peripheral blood were collected from each donor into EDTA-treated Vacutainer tubes. Ficoll-Paque density-gradient centrifugation was used to isolate PBMCs, with at least 6.5 million per sample. Total RNA, at least 6 micrograms per sample, was extracted from PBMCs with Trizol reagent. For every donor, flow cytometry on a PBMC aliquot measured the percentage of naive CD45RAhigh/CD27high T cells. This receptor chain uses TRBV10-1 and TRBJ1-6; D gene: possibly TRBD1, on 5 matching bases. Sequenced: blood. This clonotype was sampled from a man aged 18 to 29 in good health. The CDR3 reads as follows: CASSAGLGSPLHF. The DNA reads TGCGCCAGCAGTGCAGGGCTCGGTTCACCCCTCCACTTT.